Listed below are T cell receptor beta chains from one sample, sequenced in a study of blood T cell repertoires in COVID-19. TCRdb keeps only in-frame clones here, not all; method: immunoSEQ multiplex PCR. Of around 130,000 clones listed, around 76% are singletons. Sample: peripheral blood. The receptors shown here come from a human donor in a cohort sampled during active COVID-19. CDR3s leave out the opening cysteine and the closing phenylalanine or tryptophan. Size tells how often a clone was seen (once, few, many) or the class of an expanded clone, and some rows leave it out.

CDR3aa | j_gene | v_gene | abundance
ASSFTGQYGYT | TRBJ1-2 | TRBV5-5 | NA
ASTPGGTNSPLH | TRBJ1-6 | TRBV27 | NA
ASSFGRGYGYT | TRBJ1-2 | TRBV27 | NA
ASTRDRVNTEAF | TRBJ1-1 | TRBV6-5 | NA
ASSWGRPPTGVSYEQY | TRBJ2-7 | TRBV5-5 | NA
ASSLGIGQPYQETQY | TRBJ2-5 | TRBV5-1 | NA
ASSYPGAARSEQF | TRBJ2-1 | TRBV4-1 | many
ASTRQSSYNEQF | TRBJ2-1 | TRBV2 | NA
ASRGTGGRNTEAF | TRBJ1-1 | TRBV27 | NA
ASSRQGGQPQH | TRBJ1-5 | TRBV3-1/TRBV3-2 | NA
ASSYYRGGTYNEQF | TRBJ2-1 | TRBV6-6 | NA